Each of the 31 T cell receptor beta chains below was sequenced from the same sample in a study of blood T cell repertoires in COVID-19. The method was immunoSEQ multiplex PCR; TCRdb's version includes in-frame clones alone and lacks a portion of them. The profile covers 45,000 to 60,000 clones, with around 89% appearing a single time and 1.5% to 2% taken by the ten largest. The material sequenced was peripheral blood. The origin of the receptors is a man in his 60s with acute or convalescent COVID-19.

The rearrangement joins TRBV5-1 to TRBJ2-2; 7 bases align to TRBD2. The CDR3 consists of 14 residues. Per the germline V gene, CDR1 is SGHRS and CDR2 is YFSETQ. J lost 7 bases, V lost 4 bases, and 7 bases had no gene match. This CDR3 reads CASSQDPGGGELFF. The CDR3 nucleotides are TGCGCCAGCAGCCAGGACCCGGGAGGCGGGGAGCTGTTTTTT. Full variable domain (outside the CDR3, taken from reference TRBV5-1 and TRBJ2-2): KAGVTQTPRYLIKTRGQQVTLSCSPISGHRSVSWYQQTPGQGLQFLFEYFSETQRNKGNFPGRFSGRQFSNSRSEMNVSTLELGDSALYLCASSQDPGGGELFFGEGSRLTVL.

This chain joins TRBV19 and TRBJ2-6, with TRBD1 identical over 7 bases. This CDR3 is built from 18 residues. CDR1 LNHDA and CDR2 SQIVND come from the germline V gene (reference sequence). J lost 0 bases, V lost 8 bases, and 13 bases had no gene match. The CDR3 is CASRREGGPLSGANVLTF. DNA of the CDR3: TGTGCCAGTCGACGAGAAGGGGGCCCACTCTCTGGGGCCAACGTCCTGACTTTC.

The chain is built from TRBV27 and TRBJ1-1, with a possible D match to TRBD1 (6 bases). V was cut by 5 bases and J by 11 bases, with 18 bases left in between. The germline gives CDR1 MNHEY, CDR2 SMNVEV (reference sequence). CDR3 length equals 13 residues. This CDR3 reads CASSPLGGRGAFF. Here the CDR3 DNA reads TGTGCCAGCAGTCCCCTTGGGGGAAGGGGGGCTTTCTTT.

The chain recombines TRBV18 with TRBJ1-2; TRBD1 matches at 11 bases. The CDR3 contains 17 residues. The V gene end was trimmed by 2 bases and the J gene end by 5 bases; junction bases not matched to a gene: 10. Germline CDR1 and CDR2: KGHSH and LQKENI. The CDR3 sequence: CASSPVGQGVSFYGYTF. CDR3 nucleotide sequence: TGTGCCAGCTCACCAGTGGGACAGGGGGTATCCTTTTATGGCTACACCTTC.

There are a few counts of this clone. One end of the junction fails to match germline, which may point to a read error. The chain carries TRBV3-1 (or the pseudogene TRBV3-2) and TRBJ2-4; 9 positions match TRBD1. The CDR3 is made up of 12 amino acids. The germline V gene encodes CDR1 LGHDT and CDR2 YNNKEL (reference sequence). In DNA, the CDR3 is TGTGCCAGCAGCCAAGAACAGGGGGCGTCGGACTTC. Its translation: CASSQEQGASDF.

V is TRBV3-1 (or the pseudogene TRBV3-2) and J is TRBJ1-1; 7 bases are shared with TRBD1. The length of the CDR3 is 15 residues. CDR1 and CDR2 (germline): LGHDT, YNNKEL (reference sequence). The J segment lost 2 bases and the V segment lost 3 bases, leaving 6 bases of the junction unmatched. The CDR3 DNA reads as TGTGCCAGCAGCCAGGCCGGGACAGTAAACACTGAAGCTTTCTTT. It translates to CASSQAGTVNTEAFF.

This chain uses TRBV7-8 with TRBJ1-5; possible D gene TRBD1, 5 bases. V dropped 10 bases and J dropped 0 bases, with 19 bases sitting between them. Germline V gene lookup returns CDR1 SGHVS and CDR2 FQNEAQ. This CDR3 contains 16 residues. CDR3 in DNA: TGTGCCACCAATACCCGACAGCCTTATAGCAATCAGCCCCAGCATTTT. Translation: CATNTRQPYSNQPQHF.

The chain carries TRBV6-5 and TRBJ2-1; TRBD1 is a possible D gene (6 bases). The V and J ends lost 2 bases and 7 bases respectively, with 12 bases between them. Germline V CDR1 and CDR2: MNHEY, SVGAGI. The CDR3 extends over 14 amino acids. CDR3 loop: CASSYTITGNEQFF. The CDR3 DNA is TGTGCCAGCAGTTACACTATAACAGGGAATGAGCAGTTCTTC.

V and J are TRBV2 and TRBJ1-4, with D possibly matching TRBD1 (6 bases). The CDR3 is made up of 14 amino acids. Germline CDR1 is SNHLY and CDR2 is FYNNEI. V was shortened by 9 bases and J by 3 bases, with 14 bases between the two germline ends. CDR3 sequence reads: CASFGGGANEKLFF. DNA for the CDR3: TGTGCCAGTTTTGGGGGGGGCGCTAATGAAAAACTGTTTTTT.

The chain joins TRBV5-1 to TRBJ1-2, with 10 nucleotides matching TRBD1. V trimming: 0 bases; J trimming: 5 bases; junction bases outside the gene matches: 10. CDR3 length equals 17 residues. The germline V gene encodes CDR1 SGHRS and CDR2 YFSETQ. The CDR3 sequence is CASSLDGTGVGRYGYTF. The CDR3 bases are TGCGCCAGCAGCTTGGACGGGACAGGGGTCGGGAGGTATGGCTACACCTTC.

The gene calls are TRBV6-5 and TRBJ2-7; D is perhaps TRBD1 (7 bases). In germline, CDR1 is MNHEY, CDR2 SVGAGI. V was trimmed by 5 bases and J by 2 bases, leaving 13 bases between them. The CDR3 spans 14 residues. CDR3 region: CASSRTGGAYEQYF. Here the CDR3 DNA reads TGTGCCAGCAGTCGGACAGGCGGGGCCTACGAGCAGTACTTC.

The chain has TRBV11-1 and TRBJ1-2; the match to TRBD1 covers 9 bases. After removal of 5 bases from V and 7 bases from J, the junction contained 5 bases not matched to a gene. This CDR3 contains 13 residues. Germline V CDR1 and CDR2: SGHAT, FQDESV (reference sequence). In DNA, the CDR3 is TGTGCCAGCAGCCGGACAGGGGTGTTTGGCTACACCTTC. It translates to CASSRTGVFGYTF. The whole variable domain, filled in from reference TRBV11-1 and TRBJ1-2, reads EAEVAQSPRYKITEKSQAVAFWCDPISGHATLYWYRQILGQGPELLVQFQDESVVDDSQLPKDRFSAERLKGVDSTLKIQPAELGDSAMYLCASSRTGVFGYTFGSGTRLTVV.

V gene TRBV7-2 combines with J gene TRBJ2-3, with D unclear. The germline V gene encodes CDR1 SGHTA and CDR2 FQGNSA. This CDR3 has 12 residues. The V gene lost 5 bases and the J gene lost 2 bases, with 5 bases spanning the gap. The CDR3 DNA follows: TGTGCCAGCAGCGCGCACACAGATACGCAGTATTTT. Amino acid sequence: CASSAHTDTQYF.

CDR3 residues: CASTAVTLDRGNQPQHF. The CDR3 DNA is TGTGCCAGTACCGCTGTTACCCTCGACAGGGGGAATCAGCCCCAGCATTTT. This chain links TRBV19 with TRBJ1-5, with TRBD1 matching 9 bases. Germline CDR1 and CDR2: LNHDA and SQIVND (reference sequence). V gave up 7 bases and J gave up 4 bases; unmatched junction bases: 14. CDR3 length equals 17 residues.

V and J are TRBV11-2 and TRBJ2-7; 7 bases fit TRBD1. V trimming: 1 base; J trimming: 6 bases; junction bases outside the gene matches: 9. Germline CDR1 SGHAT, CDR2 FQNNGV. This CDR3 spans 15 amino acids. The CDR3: CASSLVRQGVVEQYF. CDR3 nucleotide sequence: TGTGCCAGCAGCTTAGTGAGACAGGGAGTCGTCGAGCAGTACTTC.

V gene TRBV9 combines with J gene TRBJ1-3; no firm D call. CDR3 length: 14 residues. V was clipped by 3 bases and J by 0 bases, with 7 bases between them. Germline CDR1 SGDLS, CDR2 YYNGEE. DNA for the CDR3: TGTGCCAGCAGCGCCCCCAGCTCTGGAAACACCATATATTTT. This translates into CASSAPSSGNTIYF.

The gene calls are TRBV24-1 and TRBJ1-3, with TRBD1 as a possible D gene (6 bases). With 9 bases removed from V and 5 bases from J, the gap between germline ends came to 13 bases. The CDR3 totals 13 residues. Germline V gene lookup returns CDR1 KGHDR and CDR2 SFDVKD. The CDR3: CATQGGERNTIYF. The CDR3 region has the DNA TGTGCCACCCAAGGGGGGGAACGAAACACCATATATTTT.

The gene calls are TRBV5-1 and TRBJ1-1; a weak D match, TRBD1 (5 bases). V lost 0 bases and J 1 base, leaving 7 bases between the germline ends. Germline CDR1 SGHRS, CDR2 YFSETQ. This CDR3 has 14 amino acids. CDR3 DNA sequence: TGCGCCAGCAGCTTGGCAGGGCCGAACACTGAAGCTTTCTTT. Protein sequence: CASSLAGPNTEAFF.

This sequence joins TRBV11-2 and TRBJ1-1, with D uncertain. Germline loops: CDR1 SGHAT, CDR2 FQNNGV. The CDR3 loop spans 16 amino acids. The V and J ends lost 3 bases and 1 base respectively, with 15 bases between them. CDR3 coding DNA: TGTGCCAGCAGCTTCCAGCCTTGGGGAGGGAACACTGAAGCTTTCTTT. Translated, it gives CASSFQPWGGNTEAFF. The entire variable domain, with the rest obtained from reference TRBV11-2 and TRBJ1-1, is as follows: EAGVAQSPRYKIIEKRQSVAFWCNPISGHATLYWYQQILGQGPKLLIQFQNNGVVDDSQLPKDRFSAERLKGVDSTLKIQPAKLEDSAVYLCASSFQPWGGNTEAFFGQGTRLTVV.

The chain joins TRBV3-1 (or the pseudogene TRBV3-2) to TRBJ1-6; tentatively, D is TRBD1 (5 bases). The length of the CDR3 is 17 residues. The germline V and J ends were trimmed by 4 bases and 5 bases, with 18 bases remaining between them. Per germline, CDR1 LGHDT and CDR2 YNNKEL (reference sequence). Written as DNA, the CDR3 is TGTGCCAGCAGCCCAGGGAGGTGGCAGGCCGATAATTCACCCCTCCACTTT. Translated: CASSPGRWQADNSPLHF.

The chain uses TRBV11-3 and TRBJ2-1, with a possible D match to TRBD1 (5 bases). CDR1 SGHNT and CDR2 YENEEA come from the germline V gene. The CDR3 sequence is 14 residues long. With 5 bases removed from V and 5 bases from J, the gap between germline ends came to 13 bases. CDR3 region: CASSTGPDNNEQFF. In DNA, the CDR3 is TGTGCCAGCAGCACCGGGCCGGACAACAATGAGCAGTTCTTC.

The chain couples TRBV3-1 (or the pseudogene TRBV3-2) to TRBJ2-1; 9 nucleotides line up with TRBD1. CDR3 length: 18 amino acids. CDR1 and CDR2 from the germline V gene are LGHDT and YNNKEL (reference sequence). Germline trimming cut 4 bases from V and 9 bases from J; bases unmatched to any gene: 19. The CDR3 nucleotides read TGTGCCAGCAGCCCCGTCCCGGGACAGGGTCGAGGGCTCGGTGAGCAGTTCTTC. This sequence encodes CASSPVPGQGRGLGEQFF.

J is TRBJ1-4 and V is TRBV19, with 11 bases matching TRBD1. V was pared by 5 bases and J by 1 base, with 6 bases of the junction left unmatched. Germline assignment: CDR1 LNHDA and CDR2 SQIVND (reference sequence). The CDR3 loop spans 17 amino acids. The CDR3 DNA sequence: TGTGCCAGTAGTGGACAGGGGGCAGGAGGAACTAATGAAAAACTGTTTTTT. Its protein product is CASSGQGAGGTNEKLFF. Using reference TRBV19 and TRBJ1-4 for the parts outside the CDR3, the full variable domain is DGGITQSPKYLFRKEGQNVTLSCEQNLNHDAMYWYRQDPGQGLRLIYYSQIVNDFQKGDIAEGYSVSREKKESFPLTVTSAQKNPTAFYLCASSGQGAGGTNEKLFFGSGTQLSVL.

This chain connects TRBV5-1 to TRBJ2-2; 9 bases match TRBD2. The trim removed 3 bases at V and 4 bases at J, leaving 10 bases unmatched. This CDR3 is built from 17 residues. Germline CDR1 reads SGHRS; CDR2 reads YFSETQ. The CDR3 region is CASSWRPGLAGTGELFF. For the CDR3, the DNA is TGCGCCAGCAGCTGGAGACCGGGACTAGCCGGCACCGGGGAGCTGTTTTTT.

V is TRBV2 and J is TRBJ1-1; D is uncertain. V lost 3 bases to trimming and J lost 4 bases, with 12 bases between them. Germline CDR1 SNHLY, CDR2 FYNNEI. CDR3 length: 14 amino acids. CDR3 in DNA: TGTGCCAGCAGTGATGGTGGAGTACGCACTGAAGCTTTCTTT. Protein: CASSDGGVRTEAFF.

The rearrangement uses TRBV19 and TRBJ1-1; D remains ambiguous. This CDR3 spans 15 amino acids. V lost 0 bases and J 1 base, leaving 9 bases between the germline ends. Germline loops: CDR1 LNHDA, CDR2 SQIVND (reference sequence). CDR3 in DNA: TGTGCCAGTAGTATAGACTCAGGCAGGAACACTGAAGCTTTCTTT. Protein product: CASSIDSGRNTEAFF.

The CDR3 DNA is TGTGCCAGCAGCTTAGCGGGGGGGTTTAGGGGAGAGACCCAGTACTTC. The encoded protein is CASSLAGGFRGETQYF. V usage is TRBV7-2 and J usage is TRBJ2-5; 7 bases map to TRBD2. Germline V gene sequence: CDR1 SGHTA, CDR2 FQGNSA. The CDR3 is made up of 16 amino acids. J was trimmed by 4 bases and V by 0 bases; bases with no gene match: 8.

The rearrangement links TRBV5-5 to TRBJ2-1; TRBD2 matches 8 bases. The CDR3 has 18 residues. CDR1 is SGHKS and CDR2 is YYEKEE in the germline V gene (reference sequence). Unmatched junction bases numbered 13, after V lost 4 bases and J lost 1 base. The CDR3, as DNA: TGTGCCAGCAGCAGACCCACGCGGGGGGTAGGTTCCTACAATGAGCAGTTCTTC. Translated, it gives CASSRPTRGVGSYNEQFF.

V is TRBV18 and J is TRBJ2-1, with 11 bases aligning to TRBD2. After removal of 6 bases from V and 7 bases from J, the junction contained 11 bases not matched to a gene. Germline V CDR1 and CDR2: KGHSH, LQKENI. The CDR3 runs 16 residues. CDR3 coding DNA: TGTGCCAGCTCTTTAACTAGCGGGGGCTCTTCAAATGAGCAGTTCTTC. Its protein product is CASSLTSGGSSNEQFF. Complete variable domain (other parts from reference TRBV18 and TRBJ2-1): NAGVMQNPRHLVRRRGQEARLRCSPMKGHSHVYWYRQLPEEGLKFMVYLQKENIIDESGMPKERFSAEFPKEGPSILRIQQVVRGDSAAYFCASSLTSGGSSNEQFFGPGTRLTVL.

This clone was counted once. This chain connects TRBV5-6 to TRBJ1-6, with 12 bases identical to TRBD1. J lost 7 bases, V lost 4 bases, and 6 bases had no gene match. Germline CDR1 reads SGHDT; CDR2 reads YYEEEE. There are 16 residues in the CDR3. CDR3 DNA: TGTGCCAGCAGCCCAGGGACAGGGGGCAAGAATTCACCCCTCCACTTT. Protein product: CASSPGTGGKNSPLHF.

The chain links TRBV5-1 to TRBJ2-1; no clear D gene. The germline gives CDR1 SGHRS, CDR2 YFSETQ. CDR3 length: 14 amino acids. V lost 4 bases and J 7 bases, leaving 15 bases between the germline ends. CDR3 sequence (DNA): TGCGCCAGCAGCCAAGGCGAAAGAGGTAATGAGCAGTTCTTC. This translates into CASSQGERGNEQFF.